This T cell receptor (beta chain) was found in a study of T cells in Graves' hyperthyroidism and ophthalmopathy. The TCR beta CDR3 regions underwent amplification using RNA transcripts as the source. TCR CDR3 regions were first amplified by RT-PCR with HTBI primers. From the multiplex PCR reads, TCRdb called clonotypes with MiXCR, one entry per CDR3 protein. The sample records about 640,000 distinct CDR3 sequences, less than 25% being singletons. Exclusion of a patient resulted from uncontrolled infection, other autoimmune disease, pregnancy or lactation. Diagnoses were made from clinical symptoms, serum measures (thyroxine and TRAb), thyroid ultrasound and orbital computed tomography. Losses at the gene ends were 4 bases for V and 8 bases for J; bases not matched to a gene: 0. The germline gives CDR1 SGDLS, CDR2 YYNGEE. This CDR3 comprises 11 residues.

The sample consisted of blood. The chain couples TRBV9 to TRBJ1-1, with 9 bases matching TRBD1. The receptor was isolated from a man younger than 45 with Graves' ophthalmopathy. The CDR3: CASSTGGEAFF. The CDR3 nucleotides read TGTGCCAGCAGCACAGGGGGCGAAGCTTTCTTT.